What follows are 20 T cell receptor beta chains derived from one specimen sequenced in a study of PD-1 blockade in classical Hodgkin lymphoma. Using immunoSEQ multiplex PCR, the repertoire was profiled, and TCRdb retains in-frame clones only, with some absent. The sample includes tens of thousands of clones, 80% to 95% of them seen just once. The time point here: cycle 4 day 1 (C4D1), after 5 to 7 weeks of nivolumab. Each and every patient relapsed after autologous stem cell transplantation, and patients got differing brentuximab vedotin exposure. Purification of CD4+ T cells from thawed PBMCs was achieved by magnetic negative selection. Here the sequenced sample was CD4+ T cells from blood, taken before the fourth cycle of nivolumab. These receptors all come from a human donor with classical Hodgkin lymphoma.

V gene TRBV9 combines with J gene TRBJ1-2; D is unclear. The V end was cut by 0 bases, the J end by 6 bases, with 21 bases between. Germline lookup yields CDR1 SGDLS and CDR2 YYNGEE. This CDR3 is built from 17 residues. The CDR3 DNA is TGTGCCAGCAGCGTAGATCCTATTGGCCTCCCGAGGGATGGCTACACCTTC. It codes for CASSVDPIGLPRDGYTF.

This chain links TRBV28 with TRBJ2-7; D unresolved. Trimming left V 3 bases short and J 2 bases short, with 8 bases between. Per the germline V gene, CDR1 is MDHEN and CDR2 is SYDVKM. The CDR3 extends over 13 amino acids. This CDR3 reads CASSFEIPYEQYF. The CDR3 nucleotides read TGTGCCAGCAGTTTTGAGATACCCTACGAGCAGTACTTC.

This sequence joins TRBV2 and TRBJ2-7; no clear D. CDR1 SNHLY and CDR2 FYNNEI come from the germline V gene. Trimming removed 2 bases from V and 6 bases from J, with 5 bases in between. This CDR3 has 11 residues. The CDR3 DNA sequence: TGTGCCAGCAGTGAACTGGGCGAGCAGTACTTC. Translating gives CASSELGEQYF. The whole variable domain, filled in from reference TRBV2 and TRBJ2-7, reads EPEVTQTPSHQVTQMGQEVILRCVPISNHLYFYWYRQILGQKVEFLVSFYNNEISEKSEIFDDQFSVERPDGSNFTLKIRSTKLEDSAMYFCASSELGEQYFGPGTRLTVT.

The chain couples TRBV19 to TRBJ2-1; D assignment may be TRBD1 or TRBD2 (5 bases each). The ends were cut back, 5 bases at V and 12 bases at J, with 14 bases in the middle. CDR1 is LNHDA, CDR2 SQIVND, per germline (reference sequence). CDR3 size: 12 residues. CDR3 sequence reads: CASSPRDGLQFF. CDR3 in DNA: TGTGCCAGTAGTCCCCGGGACGGTTTGCAGTTCTTC.

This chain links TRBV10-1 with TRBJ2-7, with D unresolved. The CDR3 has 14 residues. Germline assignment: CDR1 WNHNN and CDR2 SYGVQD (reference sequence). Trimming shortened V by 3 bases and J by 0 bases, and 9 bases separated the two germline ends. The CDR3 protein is CASSELRNSYEQYF. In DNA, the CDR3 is TGCGCCAGCAGTGAATTGCGGAACTCCTACGAGCAGTACTTC.

The CDR3 DNA follows: TGCGCCAGCAGCTTGGTAGGACTAGCGGGATCCGGGGAGCTGTTTTTT. It specifies CASSLVGLAGSGELFF. The rearrangement joins TRBV5-1 to TRBJ2-2, with 12 bases aligning to TRBD2. Trimming at V came to 0 bases and at J to 6 bases, leaving 3 bases not matched to a gene. Germline V CDR1 and CDR2: SGHRS, YFSETQ. CDR3 length: 16 amino acids. The full variable domain, rest sourced from reference TRBV5-1 and TRBJ2-2, is KAGVTQTPRYLIKTRGQQVTLSCSPISGHRSVSWYQQTPGQGLQFLFEYFSETQRNKGNFPGRFSGRQFSNSRSEMNVSTLELGDSALYLCASSLVGLAGSGELFFGEGSRLTVL.

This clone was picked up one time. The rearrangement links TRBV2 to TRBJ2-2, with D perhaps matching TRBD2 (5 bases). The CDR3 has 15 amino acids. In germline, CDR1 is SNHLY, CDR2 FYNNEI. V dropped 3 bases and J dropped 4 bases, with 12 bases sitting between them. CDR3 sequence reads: CASSDPKAGTGELFF. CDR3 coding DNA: TGTGCCAGCAGTGATCCCAAGGCGGGCACCGGGGAGCTGTTTTTT.

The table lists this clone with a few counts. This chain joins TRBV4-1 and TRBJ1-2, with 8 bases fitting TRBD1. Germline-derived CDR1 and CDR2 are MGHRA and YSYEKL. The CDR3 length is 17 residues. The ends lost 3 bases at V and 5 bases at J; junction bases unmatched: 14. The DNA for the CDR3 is TGCGCCAGCAGCCAGTCTCGATCAGGGGGCCTGGAGTATGGCTACACCTTC. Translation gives CASSQSRSGGLEYGYTF.

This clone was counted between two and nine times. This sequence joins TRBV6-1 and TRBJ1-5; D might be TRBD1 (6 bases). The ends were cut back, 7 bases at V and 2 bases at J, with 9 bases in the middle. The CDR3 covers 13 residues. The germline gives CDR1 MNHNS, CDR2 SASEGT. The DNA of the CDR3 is TGTGCCAGCAAGTGGACAGGCAATCAGCCCCAGCATTTT. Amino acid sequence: CASKWTGNQPQHF.

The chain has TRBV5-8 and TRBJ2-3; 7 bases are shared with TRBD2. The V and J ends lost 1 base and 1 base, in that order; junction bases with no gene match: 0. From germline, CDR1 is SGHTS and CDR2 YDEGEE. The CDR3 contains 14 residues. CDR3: CASSLREGTDTQYF. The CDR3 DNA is TGTGCCAGCAGCTTGCGGGAGGGCACAGATACGCAGTATTTT.

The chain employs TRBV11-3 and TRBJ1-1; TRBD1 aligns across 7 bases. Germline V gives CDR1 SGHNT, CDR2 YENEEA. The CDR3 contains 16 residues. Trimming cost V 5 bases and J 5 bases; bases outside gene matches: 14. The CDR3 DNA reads TGTGCCAGCAGCCCCCGACAGGGTAATTCCCCAACTGAAGCTTTCTTT. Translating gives CASSPRQGNSPTEAFF.

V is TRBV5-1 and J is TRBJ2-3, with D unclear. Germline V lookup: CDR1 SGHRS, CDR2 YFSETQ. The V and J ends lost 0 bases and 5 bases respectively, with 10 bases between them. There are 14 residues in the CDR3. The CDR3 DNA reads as TGCGCCAGCAGCTTGGGTGGTGTAGGAGATACGCAGTATTTT. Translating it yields CASSLGGVGDTQYF.

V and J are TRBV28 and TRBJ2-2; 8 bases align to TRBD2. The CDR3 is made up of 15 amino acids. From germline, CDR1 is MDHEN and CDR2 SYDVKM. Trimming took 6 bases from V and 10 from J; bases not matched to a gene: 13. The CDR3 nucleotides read TGTGCCAGCAGGTCGCAAAAGACTAGCGCCCCGGAGCTGTTTTTT. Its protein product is CASRSQKTSAPELFF.

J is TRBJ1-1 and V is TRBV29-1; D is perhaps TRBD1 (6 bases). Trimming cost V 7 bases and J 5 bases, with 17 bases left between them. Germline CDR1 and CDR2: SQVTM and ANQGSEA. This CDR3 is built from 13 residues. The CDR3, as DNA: TGCAGCGAACAGGGATTCAGTCAGACTGAAGCTTTCTTT. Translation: CSEQGFSQTEAFF.

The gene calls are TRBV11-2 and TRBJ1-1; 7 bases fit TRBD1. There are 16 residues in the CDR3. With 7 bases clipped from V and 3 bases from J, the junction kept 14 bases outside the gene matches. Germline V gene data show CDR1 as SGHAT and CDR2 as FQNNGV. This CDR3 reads CASTIRGLSVHTEAFF. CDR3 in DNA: TGTGCCAGCACCATAAGGGGGCTCAGTGTGCACACTGAAGCTTTCTTT.

CDR3 sequence (DNA): TGCGCCAGCAGCAACCGGGACCTGAACACCGGGGAGCTGTTTTTT. Amino acid sequence: CASSNRDLNTGELFF. This chain uses TRBV5-1 with TRBJ2-2; D tentatively reads TRBD1 or TRBD2 (5 bases each). Trimming left V 4 bases short and J 1 base short, with 11 bases between. This CDR3 has 15 amino acids. Germline CDR1 is SGHRS and CDR2 is YFSETQ.

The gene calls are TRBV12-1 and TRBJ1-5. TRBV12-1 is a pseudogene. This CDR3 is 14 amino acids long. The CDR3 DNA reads TGTGCCAGCACCCCGGGACGGTGCAATCAGCCCCAGCATTTT. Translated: CASTPGRCNQPQHF.

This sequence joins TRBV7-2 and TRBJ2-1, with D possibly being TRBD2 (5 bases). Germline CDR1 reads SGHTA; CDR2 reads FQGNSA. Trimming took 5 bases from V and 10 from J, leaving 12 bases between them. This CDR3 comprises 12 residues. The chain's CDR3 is CASSRRSSEQFF. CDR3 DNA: TGTGCCAGCAGCCGACGGTCTAGCGAGCAGTTCTTC.

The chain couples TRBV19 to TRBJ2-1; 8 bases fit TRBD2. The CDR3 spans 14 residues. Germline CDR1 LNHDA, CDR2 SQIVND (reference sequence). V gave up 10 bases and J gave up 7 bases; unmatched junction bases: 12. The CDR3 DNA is TGTGCCACGGGGGCCCCCAGCGGGAGTAATGAGCAGTTCTTC. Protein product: CATGAPSGSNEQFF. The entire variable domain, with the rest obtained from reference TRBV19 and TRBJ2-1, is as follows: DGGITQSPKYLFRKEGQNVTLSCEQNLNHDAMYWYRQDPGQGLRLIYYSQIVNDFQKGDIAEGYSVSREKKESFPLTVTSAQKNPTAFYLCATGAPSGSNEQFFGPGTRLTVL.

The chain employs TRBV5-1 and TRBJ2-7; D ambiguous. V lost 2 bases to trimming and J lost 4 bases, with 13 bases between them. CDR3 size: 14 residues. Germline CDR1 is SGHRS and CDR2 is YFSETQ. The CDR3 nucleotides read TGCGCCAGCAGCTTTAGTCACGGATCTTACGAGCAGTACTTC. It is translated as CASSFSHGSYEQYF.